Listed below are T cell receptor beta chains from one sample, sequenced in a study of T-cell reconstitution after alpha-beta-depleted transplantation in children. TCRdb independently ran MiXCR on the PCR reads; one entry per CDR3 protein. This table has roughly 570,000 distinct CDR3 sequences, approximately 30% appearing once. Material: PBMCs, obtained before TCRalphabeta/CD19-depleted stem cell transplant. These receptors were collected from a boy in the first two years of life with Wiskott-Aldrich syndrome, due to receive a stem cell transplant. CDR3s include the opening cysteine and the closing phenylalanine or tryptophan. A D gene is named only where the DNA matches it firmly. Size is omitted from some rows. Given values are once, few, many or a class for expanded clones.

v_call: TRBV12-3/TRBV12-4; j_call: TRBJ2-1; d_call: NA; clone_size: NA; cdr3_nt: TGTGCCAGCAGTTTTATTCTAGGGGGGTCTGAGCAGTTCTTC; cdr3_aa: CASSFILGGSEQFF
v_call: TRBV20-1; j_call: TRBJ2-5; d_call: TRBD1; clone_size: NA; cdr3_nt: TGCAGTGCTAAAAGGGGGACAGGGAGCGGTCAGACCCAGTACTTC; cdr3_aa: CSAKRGTGSGQTQYF
v_call: TRBV12-3/TRBV12-4; j_call: TRBJ2-5; d_call: NA; clone_size: NA; cdr3_nt: TGTGCCAGCAGTCGGGACGTACAAGAGACCCAGTACTTC; cdr3_aa: CASSRDVQETQYF
v_call: TRBV7-9; j_call: TRBJ2-5; d_call: TRBD2; clone_size: NA; cdr3_nt: TGTGCCAGCAGCTTCCTAGCGGGAGAGGAGACCCAGTACTTC; cdr3_aa: CASSFLAGEETQYF
v_call: TRBV29-1; j_call: TRBJ2-1; d_call: TRBD2; clone_size: NA; cdr3_nt: TGCAGCGGGGGGGGCTACAATGAGCAGTTCTTC; cdr3_aa: CSGGGYNEQFF
v_call: TRBV20-1; j_call: TRBJ2-7; d_call: TRBD2; clone_size: NA; cdr3_nt: TGCAGTGCTACGGGTCTAGCGGGATCCGAGCAGTACTTC; cdr3_aa: CSATGLAGSEQYF
v_call: TRBV30; j_call: TRBJ2-1; d_call: TRBD2; clone_size: NA; cdr3_nt: TGTGCCTGGATTTCCTACGGTAGCGGGAAGACCTACAATGAGCAGTTCTTC; cdr3_aa: CAWISYGSGKTYNEQFF
v_call: TRBV5-1; j_call: TRBJ2-3; d_call: NA; clone_size: many; cdr3_nt: TGCGCCAGCAGCTTGCGGACCACAGATACGCAGTATTTT; cdr3_aa: CASSLRTTDTQYF
v_call: TRBV5-1; j_call: TRBJ2-3; d_call: TRBD2; clone_size: NA; cdr3_nt: TGCGCCAGCAGCGCATGGGCAATCCTAGCGGGAGACGGAACAGATACGCAGTATTTT; cdr3_aa: CASSAWAILAGDGTDTQYF
v_call: TRBV29-1; j_call: TRBJ2-3; d_call: NA; clone_size: few; cdr3_nt: TGCAGCGTTTGGGGGGGGGTTAACAGGGGTCGCACAGATACGCAGTATTTT; cdr3_aa: CSVWGGVNRGRTDTQYF
v_call: TRBV4-1; j_call: TRBJ2-1; d_call: TRBD2; clone_size: few; cdr3_nt: TGCGCCAGCAAGGTCTTCCACAGCGGGAGTATCAACAATGAGCAGTTCTTC; cdr3_aa: CASKVFHSGSINNEQFF
v_call: TRBV12-3/TRBV12-4; j_call: TRBJ2-1; d_call: NA; clone_size: NA; cdr3_nt: TGTGCCAGCAGCCCACTTTGGAATGAGCAGTTCTTC; cdr3_aa: CASSPLWNEQFF
v_call: TRBV5-1; j_call: TRBJ1-4; d_call: NA; clone_size: NA; cdr3_nt: TGCGCCAGCAGCCCAATCTTTGCAACTAATGAAAAACTGTTTTTT; cdr3_aa: CASSPIFATNEKLFF
v_call: TRBV2; j_call: TRBJ2-2; d_call: NA; clone_size: NA; cdr3_nt: TGTGCCAGCAGTGTTTTAGGGAACACCGGGGAGCTGTTTTTT; cdr3_aa: CASSVLGNTGELFF
v_call: TRBV29-1; j_call: TRBJ1-1; d_call: NA; clone_size: few; cdr3_nt: TGCAGCGTTGAGAGGACAGCTTACACTGAAGCTTTCTTT; cdr3_aa: CSVERTAYTEAFF
v_call: TRBV27; j_call: TRBJ2-1; d_call: NA; clone_size: few; cdr3_nt: TGTGCCAGCAGTTTATCTTCCCAGCTTAACAATGAGCAGTTCTTC; cdr3_aa: CASSLSSQLNNEQFF
v_call: TRBV5-1; j_call: TRBJ2-5; d_call: NA; clone_size: NA; cdr3_nt: TGCGCCAGCAGTCGAGGAACAGATGAGACCCAGTACTTC; cdr3_aa: CASSRGTDETQYF
v_call: TRBV18; j_call: TRBJ2-3; d_call: NA; clone_size: NA; cdr3_nt: TGTGCCAGCTCCCCCTCCGTCACAGATACGCAGTATTTT; cdr3_aa: CASSPSVTDTQYF
v_call: TRBV7-2; j_call: TRBJ1-1; d_call: NA; clone_size: once; cdr3_nt: TGTGCCAGCAGCTTTGGAGGTAGCATGAACACTGAAGCTTTCTTT; cdr3_aa: CASSFGGSMNTEAFF
v_call: TRBV29-1; j_call: TRBJ1-2; d_call: NA; clone_size: once; cdr3_nt: TGCAGCGTTGATCTCCCAGGTTCCGGCTACACCTTC; cdr3_aa: CSVDLPGSGYTF
v_call: TRBV5-1; j_call: TRBJ2-5; d_call: NA; clone_size: few; cdr3_nt: TGCGCCAGCAGCTCCGCATACCAAGAGACCCAGTACTTC; cdr3_aa: CASSSAYQETQYF
v_call: TRBV5-6; j_call: TRBJ2-7; d_call: TRBD1; clone_size: NA; cdr3_nt: TGTGCCAGCACTCGACGGCTTGGACAGGTCAACGAGCAGTACTTC; cdr3_aa: CASTRRLGQVNEQYF
v_call: TRBV10-3; j_call: TRBJ2-1; d_call: TRBD2; clone_size: once; cdr3_nt: TGTGCCATCAGTTACGGGACTAGCGGGGGAAATGAGCAGTTCTTC; cdr3_aa: CAISYGTSGGNEQFF
v_call: TRBV5-1; j_call: TRBJ2-2; d_call: TRBD2; clone_size: few; cdr3_nt: TGCGCCAGCAGCTTGGGGTACGGTCTAGCGGGAGTAACCGGGGAGCTGTTTTTT; cdr3_aa: CASSLGYGLAGVTGELFF
v_call: TRBV10-3; j_call: TRBJ2-2; d_call: NA; clone_size: NA; cdr3_nt: TGTGCCATCAGTGAGTTGCAGGGACGGAACACCGGGGAGCTGTTTTTT; cdr3_aa: CAISELQGRNTGELFF
v_call: TRBV20-1; j_call: TRBJ1-1; d_call: NA; clone_size: NA; cdr3_nt: TGCAGTCCAATAAGGAACACTGAAGCTTTCTTT; cdr3_aa: CSPIRNTEAFF
v_call: TRBV12-3/TRBV12-4; j_call: TRBJ1-5; d_call: NA; clone_size: NA; cdr3_nt: TGTGCCAGCAGCTTTGGACGGAGTATGGTCAATCAGCCCCAGCATTTT; cdr3_aa: CASSFGRSMVNQPQHF
v_call: TRBV28; j_call: TRBJ1-4; d_call: NA; clone_size: NA; cdr3_nt: TGTGCCACGCTGCCCTTAGTCGCCTCTAATGAAAAACTGTTTTTT; cdr3_aa: CATLPLVASNEKLFF
v_call: TRBV10-3; j_call: TRBJ2-5; d_call: NA; clone_size: NA; cdr3_nt: TGTGCCATCAGAAGGAGGGCAGGGGACCCCCAAGAGACCCAGTACTTC; cdr3_aa: CAIRRRAGDPQETQYF
v_call: TRBV28; j_call: TRBJ2-5; d_call: TRBD1; clone_size: NA; cdr3_nt: TGTGCCAGCAGGGAACAGGGGATAGGAGAGACCCAGTACTTC; cdr3_aa: CASREQGIGETQYF
v_call: TRBV28; j_call: TRBJ1-4; d_call: TRBD1; clone_size: few; cdr3_nt: TGTGCCAGCAATAGCCAGGGGGGAAGTGAAAAACTGTTTTTT; cdr3_aa: CASNSQGGSEKLFF
v_call: TRBV18; j_call: TRBJ2-5; d_call: NA; clone_size: NA; cdr3_nt: TGTGCCAGCTCGCCCGGGAACAAAGAGACCCAGTACTTC; cdr3_aa: CASSPGNKETQYF
v_call: TRBV5-1; j_call: TRBJ2-2; d_call: NA; clone_size: NA; cdr3_nt: TGCGCCAGCAGCTTGGAGCTCCCTAGCACCGGGGAGCTGTTTTTT; cdr3_aa: CASSLELPSTGELFF
v_call: TRBV10-3; j_call: TRBJ2-7; d_call: TRBD1; clone_size: few; cdr3_nt: TGTGCCACTAAGGGGACAGGGACATCCGAGCAGTACTTC; cdr3_aa: CATKGTGTSEQYF
v_call: TRBV10-2; j_call: TRBJ2-1; d_call: NA; clone_size: few; cdr3_nt: TGCGCCAGCGGACTAGGGGGTAACAATGAGCAGTTCTTC; cdr3_aa: CASGLGGNNEQFF
v_call: TRBV15; j_call: TRBJ2-4; d_call: NA; clone_size: NA; cdr3_nt: TGTGCCACCAGCAGAGGGGGACCGGGGGGCGCGGAAAACATTCAGTACTTC; cdr3_aa: CATSRGGPGGAENIQYF
v_call: TRBV5-1; j_call: TRBJ2-3; d_call: NA; clone_size: few; cdr3_nt: TGCGCCAGCAGCATTGGCACAGATACGCAGTATTTT; cdr3_aa: CASSIGTDTQYF
v_call: TRBV5-5; j_call: TRBJ2-1; d_call: TRBD2; clone_size: NA; cdr3_nt: TGTGCCAGCAGCTTGGAAGCGGGAACGGGGAATGAGCAGTTCTTC; cdr3_aa: CASSLEAGTGNEQFF
v_call: TRBV20-1; j_call: TRBJ2-3; d_call: NA; clone_size: few; cdr3_nt: TGCAGTGCTAGAGTGTCTGGGGGCGACACGCAGTATTTT; cdr3_aa: CSARVSGGDTQYF
v_call: TRBV27; j_call: TRBJ1-6; d_call: NA; clone_size: NA; cdr3_nt: TGTGCCAGCAGTCTAACATCGGAGAATTCACCCCTCCACTTT; cdr3_aa: CASSLTSENSPLHF
v_call: TRBV5-1; j_call: TRBJ2-1; d_call: NA; clone_size: NA; cdr3_nt: TGCGCCAGCAGCCCGGCGGTGATGGATGAGCAGTTCTTC; cdr3_aa: CASSPAVMDEQFF
v_call: TRBV27; j_call: TRBJ2-1; d_call: TRBD2; clone_size: NA; cdr3_nt: TGTGCCAGCAGTCCAACGCTAGCGGCTTCCTACAATGAGCAGTTCTTC; cdr3_aa: CASSPTLAASYNEQFF
v_call: TRBV5-1; j_call: TRBJ1-6; d_call: NA; clone_size: few; cdr3_nt: TGCGCCAGCAGCTTGGGACGGACTAATTCCCCCCTCCACTTT; cdr3_aa: CASSLGRTNSPLHF
v_call: TRBV5-6; j_call: TRBJ2-2; d_call: NA; clone_size: NA; cdr3_nt: TGTGCCAGCAGCTTAATGACAGGAGTGAACACCGGGGAGCTGTTTTTT; cdr3_aa: CASSLMTGVNTGELFF
v_call: TRBV15; j_call: TRBJ2-5; d_call: TRBD2; clone_size: NA; cdr3_nt: TGTGCCACCAGCATACGACTGGGACTAGCGGGAGTCCAAGAGACCCAGTACTTC; cdr3_aa: CATSIRLGLAGVQETQYF
v_call: TRBV29-1; j_call: TRBJ1-5; d_call: NA; clone_size: NA; cdr3_nt: TGCAGGCGTGAAGGGACAATAAATCAGCCCCAGCATTTT; cdr3_aa: CRREGTINQPQHF
v_call: TRBV5-1; j_call: TRBJ2-5; d_call: TRBD1; clone_size: NA; cdr3_nt: TGCGCCAGCAGCCGAGGGACAGGGATTGAGACCCAGTACTTC; cdr3_aa: CASSRGTGIETQYF
v_call: TRBV6-1; j_call: TRBJ2-1; d_call: TRBD2; clone_size: NA; cdr3_nt: TGTGCCAGCAGTACCTCAGGACTAGCAATCAATGAGCAGTTCTTC; cdr3_aa: CASSTSGLAINEQFF
v_call: TRBV20-1; j_call: TRBJ2-5; d_call: TRBD2; clone_size: NA; cdr3_nt: TGCAGTGCTAGCCGCGGGAGGTCGGGGGAGACCCAGTACTTC; cdr3_aa: CSASRGRSGETQYF